This T cell receptor (beta chain) was obtained from a study of blood T cell repertoires in COVID-19. Sequencing was performed with immunoSEQ multiplex PCR; in TCRdb, only in-frame clones are kept and a portion is missing. The table includes about 250,000 clones, about 86% detected once. The germline V gene encodes CDR1 MDHEN and CDR2 SYDVKM. The ends lost 5 bases at V and 5 bases at J; junction bases unmatched: 5. CDR3 length: 14 amino acids. The sequencing input was peripheral blood. The clonotype was recovered from a man in his forties or fifties with active or convalescent COVID-19. The chain carries TRBV28 and TRBJ2-7, with TRBD1 identical over 11 bases. This CDR3 is CASSPGTGGHEQYF. The CDR3 nucleotides are TGTGCCAGCAGTCCGGGGACAGGGGGGCACGAGCAGTACTTC. Based on the CDR3 plus reference TRBV28 and TRBJ2-7, the full variable domain is DVKVTQSSRYLVKRTGEKVFLECVQDMDHENMFWYRQDPGLGLRLIYFSYDVKMKEKGDIPEGYSVSREKKERFSLILESASTNQTSMYLCASSPGTGGHEQYFGPGTRLTVT.